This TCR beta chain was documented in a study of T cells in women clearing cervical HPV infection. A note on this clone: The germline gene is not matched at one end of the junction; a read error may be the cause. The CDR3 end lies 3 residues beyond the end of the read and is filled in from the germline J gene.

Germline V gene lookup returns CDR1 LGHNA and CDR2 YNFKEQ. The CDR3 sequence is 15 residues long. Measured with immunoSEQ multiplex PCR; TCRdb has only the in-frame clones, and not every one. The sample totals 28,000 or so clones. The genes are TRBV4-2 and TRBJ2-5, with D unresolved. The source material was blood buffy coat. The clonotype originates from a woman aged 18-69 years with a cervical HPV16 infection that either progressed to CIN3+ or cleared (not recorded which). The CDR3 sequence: CASSQGLSELGTQYF. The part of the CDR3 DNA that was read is TGCGCCAGCAGCCAAGGGTTATCCGAACTTGGGACC.